This TCR beta chain was recovered during a study of blood T cell repertoires in COVID-19. The CDR3 has 12 amino acids. V shed 2 bases and J shed 9 bases, with 11 bases lying between them. From germline, CDR1 is GTSNPN and CDR2 SVGIG (reference sequence). Here immunoSEQ multiplex PCR was the method, and the copy in TCRdb shows in-frame clones only, minus some. The table has a few hundred thousand clones, 70% to 90% seen once. The gene calls are TRBV30 and TRBJ2-4; D is perhaps TRBD1 (5 bases). This receptor was taken from a woman in her thirties who had recovered from COVID-19. The sequencing input was PBMCs or T cells enriched from blood (not recorded which). CDR3 in DNA: TGTGCCTGGAGTTTCCAGGGTACCATTCAGTACTTC. Amino acid sequence: CAWSFQGTIQYF.